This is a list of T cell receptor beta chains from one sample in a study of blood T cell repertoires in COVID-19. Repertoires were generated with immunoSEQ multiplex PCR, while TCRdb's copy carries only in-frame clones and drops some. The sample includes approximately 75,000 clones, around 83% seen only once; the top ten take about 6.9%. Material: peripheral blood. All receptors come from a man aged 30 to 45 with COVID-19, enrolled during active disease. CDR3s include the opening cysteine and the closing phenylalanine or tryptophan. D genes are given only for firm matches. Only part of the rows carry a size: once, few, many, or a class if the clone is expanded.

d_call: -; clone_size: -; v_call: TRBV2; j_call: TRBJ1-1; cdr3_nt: TGTGCCAGCAGTGAACAGGGGTCGAACACTGAAGCTTTCTTT; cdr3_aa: CASSEQGSNTEAFF
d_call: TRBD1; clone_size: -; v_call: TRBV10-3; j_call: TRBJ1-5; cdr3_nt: TGTGCCATTGCCCCCGGGACAGGAAATCAGCCCCAGCATTTT; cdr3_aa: CAIAPGTGNQPQHF
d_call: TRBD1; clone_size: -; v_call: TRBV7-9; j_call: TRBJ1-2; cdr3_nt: TGTGCCAGCAGCCAGGACAGGGTGGGCGGCTACACCTTC; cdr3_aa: CASSQDRVGGYTF
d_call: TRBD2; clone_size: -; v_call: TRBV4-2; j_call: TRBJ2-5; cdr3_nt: TGTGCCAGCAGCCAAGAACTAGCGGGAGGGGCCAAGCAAGAGACCCAGTACTTC; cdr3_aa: CASSQELAGGAKQETQYF
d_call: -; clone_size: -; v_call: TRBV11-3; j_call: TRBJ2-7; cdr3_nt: TGTGCCAGCAGCTTATCCGGTGGAGGATACGAGCAGTACTTC; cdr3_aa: CASSLSGGGYEQYF
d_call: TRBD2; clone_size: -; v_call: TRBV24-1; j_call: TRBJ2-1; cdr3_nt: TGTGCCACCAGTGATTTGCGAGGGAGGGGTTACAATGAGCAGTTCTTC; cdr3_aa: CATSDLRGRGYNEQFF
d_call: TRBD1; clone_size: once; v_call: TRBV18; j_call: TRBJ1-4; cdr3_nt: TGTGCCAGCTCGGGACAGGGGACTGAAAAACTGTTTTTT; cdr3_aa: CASSGQGTEKLFF
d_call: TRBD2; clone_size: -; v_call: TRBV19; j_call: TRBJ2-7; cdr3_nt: TGTGCCAGTAGTAGCGGGAGCTACGAGCAGTACTTC; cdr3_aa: CASSSGSYEQYF
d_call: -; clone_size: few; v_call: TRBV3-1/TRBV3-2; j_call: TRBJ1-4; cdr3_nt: TGTGCCAGCAGGGATCGAGGGGGATGGGGAAAACTGTTTTTT; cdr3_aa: CASRDRGGWGKLFF
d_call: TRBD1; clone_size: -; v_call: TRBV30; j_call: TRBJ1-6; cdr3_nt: TGTGCCTGGACAGGGGGGACGGCACCCCTCCACTTT; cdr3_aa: CAWTGGTAPLHF
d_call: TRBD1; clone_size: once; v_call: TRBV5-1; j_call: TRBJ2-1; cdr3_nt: TGCGCCAGCAGTGACGGGACAGGGGATTACAATGAGCAGTTCTTC; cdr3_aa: CASSDGTGDYNEQFF
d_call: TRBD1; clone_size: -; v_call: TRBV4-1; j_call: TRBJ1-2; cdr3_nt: TGCGCCAGCAGCCAAGTTCACGGACAGGATTACTATGGCTACACCTTC; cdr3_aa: CASSQVHGQDYYGYTF
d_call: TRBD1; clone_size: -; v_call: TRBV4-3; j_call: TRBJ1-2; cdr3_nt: TGCGCCAGCAGCCAAGGGACAGGTTTGGGCCTCCACTATGGCTACACCTTC; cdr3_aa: CASSQGTGLGLHYGYTF
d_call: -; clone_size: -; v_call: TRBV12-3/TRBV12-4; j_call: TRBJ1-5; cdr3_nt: TGTGCCAGCAGTGAGGGTGTTTCTCAGCCCCAGCATTTT; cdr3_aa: CASSEGVSQPQHF
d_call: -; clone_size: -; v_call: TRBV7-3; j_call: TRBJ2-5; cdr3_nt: TGTGCCAGCAGCTTGCAGGGGCGGATTCAAGAGACCCAGTACTTC; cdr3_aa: CASSLQGRIQETQYF
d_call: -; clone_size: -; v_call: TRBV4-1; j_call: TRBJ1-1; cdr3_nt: TGCGCCAGCAGTAGAGGGCCGGGTGAAGCTTTCTTT; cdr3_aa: CASSRGPGEAFF
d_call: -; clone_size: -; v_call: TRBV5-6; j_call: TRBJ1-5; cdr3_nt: TGTGCCAGCCGCAGGTCGGGGAGCAATCAGCCCCAGCATTTT; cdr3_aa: CASRRSGSNQPQHF
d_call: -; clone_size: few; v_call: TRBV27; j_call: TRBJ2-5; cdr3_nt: TGTGCCAGCAGTTTAAGACTAGGAGAGACCCAGTACTTC; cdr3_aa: CASSLRLGETQYF
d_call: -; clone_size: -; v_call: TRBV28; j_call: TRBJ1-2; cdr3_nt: TGTGCCAGCAGTTTGGGGCAGGCAGTTGGCTACACCTTC; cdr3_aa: CASSLGQAVGYTF
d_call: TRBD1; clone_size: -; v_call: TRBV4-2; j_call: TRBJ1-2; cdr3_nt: TGTGCCAGCAGCCAAGCGGGACAGGGCCATGGCTACACCTTC; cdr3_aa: CASSQAGQGHGYTF